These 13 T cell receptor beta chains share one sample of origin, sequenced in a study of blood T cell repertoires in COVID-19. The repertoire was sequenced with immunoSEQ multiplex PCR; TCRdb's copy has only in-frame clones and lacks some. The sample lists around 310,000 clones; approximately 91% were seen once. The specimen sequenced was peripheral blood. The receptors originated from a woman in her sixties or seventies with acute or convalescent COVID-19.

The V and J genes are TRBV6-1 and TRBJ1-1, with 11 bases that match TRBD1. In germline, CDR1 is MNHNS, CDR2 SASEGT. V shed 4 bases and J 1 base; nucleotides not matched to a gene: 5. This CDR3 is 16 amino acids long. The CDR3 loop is CASSAGQGAPNTEAFF. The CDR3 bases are TGTGCCAGCAGTGCCGGACAGGGGGCCCCGAACACTGAAGCTTTCTTT.

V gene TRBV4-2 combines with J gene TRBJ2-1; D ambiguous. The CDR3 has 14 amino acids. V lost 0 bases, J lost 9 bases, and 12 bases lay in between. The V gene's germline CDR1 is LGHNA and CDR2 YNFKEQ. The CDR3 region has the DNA TGTGCCAGCAGCCAAGAGGTAACAGTTAGTGAGCAGTTCTTC. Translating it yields CASSQEVTVSEQFF.

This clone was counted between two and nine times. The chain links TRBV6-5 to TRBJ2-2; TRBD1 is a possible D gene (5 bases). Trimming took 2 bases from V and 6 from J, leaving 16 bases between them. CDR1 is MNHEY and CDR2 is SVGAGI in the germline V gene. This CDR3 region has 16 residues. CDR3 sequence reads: CASSYAFNKQAGELFF. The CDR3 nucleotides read TGTGCCAGCAGTTACGCATTTAACAAACAGGCCGGGGAGCTGTTTTTT.

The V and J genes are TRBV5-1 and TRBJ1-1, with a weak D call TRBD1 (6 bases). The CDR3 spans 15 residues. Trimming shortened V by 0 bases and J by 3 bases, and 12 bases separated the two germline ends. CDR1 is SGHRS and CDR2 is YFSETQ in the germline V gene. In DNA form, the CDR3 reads TGCGCCAGCAGCTTGGGGCCAGGGGCCCACACTGAAGCTTTCTTT. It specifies CASSLGPGAHTEAFF.

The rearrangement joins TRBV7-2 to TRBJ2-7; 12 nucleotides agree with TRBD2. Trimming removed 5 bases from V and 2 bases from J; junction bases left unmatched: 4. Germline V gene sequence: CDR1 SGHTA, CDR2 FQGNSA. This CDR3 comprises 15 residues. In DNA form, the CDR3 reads TGTGCCAGCAGCGGACTAGCGGGGCCGACCTACGAGCAGTACTTC. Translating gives CASSGLAGPTYEQYF.

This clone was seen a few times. Written as DNA, the CDR3 is TGTGCCAGCAGTTCTGGGGGGGGGTTGAATTCACCCCTCCACTTT. It specifies CASSSGGGLNSPLHF. The chain uses TRBV6-5 and TRBJ1-6; perhaps TRBD1 as D (5 bases). The CDR3 is made up of 15 amino acids. The germline CDR1 and CDR2 sequences are MNHEY and SVGAGI. V lost 4 bases to trimming and J lost 7 bases, with 14 bases between them.

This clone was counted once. The CDR3 sequence is CASSPLGRREGREQFF. CDR3 DNA sequence: TGTGCCAGTAGTCCCCTAGGGAGGCGGGAGGGCCGCGAGCAGTTCTTC. This rearrangement joins TRBV19 to TRBJ2-1, with TRBD2 matching over 9 bases. CDR1 is LNHDA and CDR2 is SQIVND in the germline V gene (reference sequence). The ends lost 5 bases at V and 10 bases at J; junction bases unmatched: 15. The CDR3 is 16 residues long. Full variable domain (missing parts from reference TRBV19 and TRBJ2-1): DGGITQSPKYLFRKEGQNVTLSCEQNLNHDAMYWYRQDPGQGLRLIYYSQIVNDFQKGDIAEGYSVSREKKESFPLTVTSAQKNPTAFYLCASSPLGRREGREQFFGPGTRLTVL.

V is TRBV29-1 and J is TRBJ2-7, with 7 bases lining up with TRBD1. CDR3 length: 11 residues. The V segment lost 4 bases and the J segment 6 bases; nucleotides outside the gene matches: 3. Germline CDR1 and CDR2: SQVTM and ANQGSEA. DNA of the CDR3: TGCAGCGTTGGGCAGGGGGTCGAGCAGTACTTC. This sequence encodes CSVGQGVEQYF.

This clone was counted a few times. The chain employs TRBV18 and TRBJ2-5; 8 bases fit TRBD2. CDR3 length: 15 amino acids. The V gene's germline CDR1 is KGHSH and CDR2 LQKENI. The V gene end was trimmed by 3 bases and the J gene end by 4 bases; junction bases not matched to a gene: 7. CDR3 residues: CASSPWTSPRETQYF. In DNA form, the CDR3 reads TGTGCCAGCTCACCTTGGACTAGCCCTAGAGAGACCCAGTACTTC.

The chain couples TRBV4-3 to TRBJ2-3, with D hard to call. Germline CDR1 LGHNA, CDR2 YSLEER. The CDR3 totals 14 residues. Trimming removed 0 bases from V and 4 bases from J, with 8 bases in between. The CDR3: CASSQEASSDTQYF. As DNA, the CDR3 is TGCGCCAGCAGCCAAGAAGCCTCCTCAGATACGCAGTATTTT.

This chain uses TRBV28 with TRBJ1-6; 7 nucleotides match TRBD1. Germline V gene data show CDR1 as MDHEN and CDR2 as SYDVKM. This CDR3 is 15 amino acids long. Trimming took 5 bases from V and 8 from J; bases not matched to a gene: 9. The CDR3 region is CASSRGQRGYSPLHF. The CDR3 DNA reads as TGTGCCAGCAGTCGGGGACAGAGGGGTTATTCACCCCTCCACTTT.

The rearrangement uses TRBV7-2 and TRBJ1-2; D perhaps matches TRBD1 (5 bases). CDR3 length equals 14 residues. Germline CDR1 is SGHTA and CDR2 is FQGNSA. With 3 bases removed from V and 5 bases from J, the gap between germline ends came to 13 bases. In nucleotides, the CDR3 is TGTGCCAGCAGCTTTTCCCATCAGGGATATGGCTACACCTTC. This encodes CASSFSHQGYGYTF.

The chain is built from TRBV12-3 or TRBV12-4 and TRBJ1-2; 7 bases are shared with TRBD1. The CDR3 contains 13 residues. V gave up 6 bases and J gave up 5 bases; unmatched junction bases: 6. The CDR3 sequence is CASSSDRAYGYTF. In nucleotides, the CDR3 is TGTGCCAGCAGCAGTGACAGGGCGTATGGCTACACCTTC.